This TCR beta chain came from a study of T cell repertoires in cytomegalovirus infection. Overall study: Evidence of both CMV infection and a matching HLA type came from public TCR beta signatures.

TCRdb reanalysed the reads using MiXCR and keeps one entry per CDR3 protein. The data hold about 360,000 distinct CDR3 sequences, with about a sixth observed a single time. The study, taken as a whole, reports: In two of eight donors, the top clonotype was HLA-C-restricted CMV-specific.

Comment on this clonotype: Its specificity is unknown.

The sample was PBMCs. This TCR derives from a human donor in good health (CMV status not recorded). Some clones in this sample may be carry-over from other donors' samples.

This CDR3 reads CASSPVEYNEQFF. DNA of the CDR3: TGTGCCAGCTCACCAGTCGAGTACAATGAGCAGTTCTTC. This rearrangement joins TRBV18 to TRBJ2-1; D not resolved. Germline CDR1 KGHSH, CDR2 LQKENI. V lost 2 bases and J lost 4, with 6 bases in between. The CDR3 spans 13 residues.